The clone carrying this T cell receptor (beta chain) was seen more than once but under ten times. Germline CDR1 SGDLS, CDR2 YYNGEE. With 2 bases clipped from V and 1 base from J, the junction kept 6 bases outside the gene matches. The CDR3 sequence is 15 residues long. This sample is drawn from a study of T cell clones after liver transplantation. Produced via immunoSEQ multiplex PCR; TCRdb's table is partial and in-frame only. The sample carries roughly 40,000 clones, around 83% recorded once. The chain links TRBV9 to TRBJ2-7; 7 positions agree with TRBD1. The source material was CD4+ T cells from blood, sampled 24 months after liver transplant. The receptor's source is a human patient who received a liver transplant. Some T cells may have come from the graft donor. The CDR3 sequence is CASSVRDSNSYEQYF. The CDR3 bases are TGTGCCAGCAGCGTCCGGGACAGTAATTCCTACGAGCAGTACTTC.